Below are 7 T cell receptor beta chains sequenced from a single sample in a study of blood T cells in healthy people across ages. A second about 7 to 12 cycle PCR used barcoded and J-beta primers. MiXCR was run by TCRdb on the 5' RACE reads, yielding one entry per CDR3 protein. The data show around 1,000,000 distinct CDR3 sequences, 20% to 25% seen once. In addition, the sample was reused for a study of T cells of mothers and their children.

Material for sequencing was blood. The receptors were sampled from a girl aged 2-10 years in good health.

This clonotype was seen only a few times. This CDR3 is CSARFGTSHGYTF. The DNA for the CDR3 is TGCAGTGCTAGATTCGGGACTTCGCATGGCTACACCTTC. The chain couples TRBV20-1 to TRBJ1-2; a weak D match, TRBD1 (5 bases). This CDR3 spans 13 amino acids. Germline assignment: CDR1 DFQATT and CDR2 SNEGSKA (reference sequence). Deletions cut 2 bases from V and 6 bases from J, with 13 bases between.

The chain joins TRBV20-1 to TRBJ2-5; the D gene is possibly TRBD2 (5 bases). The CDR3 sequence is 14 residues long. The germline V gene has CDR1 DFQATT and CDR2 SNEGSKA (reference sequence). V lost 2 bases, J lost 4 bases, and 14 bases lay in between. The CDR3 nucleotides are TGCAGTGCTAGAAAACGGGGAGTGGGAGAGACCCAGTACTTC. It specifies CSARKRGVGETQYF.

The chain recombines TRBV7-9 with TRBJ2-5; TRBD1 is a possible D gene (5 bases). In germline, CDR1 is SEHNR, CDR2 FQNEAQ (reference sequence). CDR3 size: 14 residues. Deletions cut 1 base from V and 5 bases from J, with 11 bases between. The DNA of the CDR3 is TGTGCCAGCAGCTTAGGGGGCGGTTGGGAGACCCAGTACTTC. It translates to CASSLGGGWETQYF. Full variable domain (rest looked up from reference TRBV7-9 and TRBJ2-5): DTGVSQNPRHKITKRGQNVTFRCDPISEHNRLYWYRQTLGQGPEFLTYFQNEAQLEKSRLLSDRFSAERPKGSFSTLEIQRTEQGDSAMYLCASSLGGGWETQYFGPGTRLLVL.

This clonotype occurred a few times. The chain carries TRBV4-2 and TRBJ1-3; tentative D call: TRBD1 (5 bases). This CDR3 comprises 17 residues. CDR1 is LGHNA and CDR2 is YNFKEQ in the germline V gene. V shed 1 base and J shed 4 bases, with 17 bases lying between them. The CDR3 region is CASSQVLSGGSGNTIYF. The CDR3 bases are TGTGCCAGCAGCCAAGTCCTCAGCGGGGGGTCAGGAAACACCATATATTTT.

This clonotype was found a few times. The chain links TRBV6-1 to TRBJ2-5, with 9 bases matching TRBD2. Near its end, the DNA agrees better with TRBJ2-7, so the J call may be wrong. The CDR3 totals 15 residues. From germline, CDR1 is MNHNS and CDR2 SASEGT. The CDR3 sequence is CASSERLADFYEQYF. The CDR3 region has the DNA TGTGCCAGCAGTGAAAGACTAGCGGACTTCTACGAGCAGTACTTC.

This clonotype has only a few counts. The genes are TRBV2 and TRBJ2-1; D is possibly TRBD1 or TRBD2 (5 bases each). Germline CDR1 is SNHLY and CDR2 is FYNNEI. The CDR3 is 16 residues long. V shed 8 bases and J shed 5 bases, with 22 bases lying between them. Here the CDR3 reads CASLFRDGPRDNEQFF. CDR3 in DNA: TGTGCCAGCCTCTTCCGGGACGGCCCCCGAGACAATGAGCAGTTCTTC.

CDR3 protein: CASSQGASFVPTNEKLFF. As DNA, the CDR3 is TGTGCCAGCAGCCAAGGGGCGTCATTCGTACCAACTAATGAAAAACTGTTTTTT. The genes are TRBV14 and TRBJ1-4; D remains ambiguous. This CDR3 has 18 amino acids. V lost 1 base and J lost 0, with 15 bases in between. Germline assignment: CDR1 SGHDN and CDR2 FVKESK.